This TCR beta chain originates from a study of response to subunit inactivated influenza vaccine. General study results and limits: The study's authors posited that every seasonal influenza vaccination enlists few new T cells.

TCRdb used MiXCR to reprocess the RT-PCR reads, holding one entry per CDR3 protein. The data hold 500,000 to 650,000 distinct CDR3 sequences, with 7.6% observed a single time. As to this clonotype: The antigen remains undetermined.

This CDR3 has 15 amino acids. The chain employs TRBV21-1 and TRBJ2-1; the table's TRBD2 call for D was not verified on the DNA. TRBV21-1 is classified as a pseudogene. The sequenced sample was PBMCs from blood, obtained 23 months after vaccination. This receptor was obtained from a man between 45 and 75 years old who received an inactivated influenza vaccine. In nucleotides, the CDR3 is TGTGCCAGCAGCAAACCGGGACTAGCTTACAATGAGCAGTTCTTC. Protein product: CASSKPGLAYNEQFF.